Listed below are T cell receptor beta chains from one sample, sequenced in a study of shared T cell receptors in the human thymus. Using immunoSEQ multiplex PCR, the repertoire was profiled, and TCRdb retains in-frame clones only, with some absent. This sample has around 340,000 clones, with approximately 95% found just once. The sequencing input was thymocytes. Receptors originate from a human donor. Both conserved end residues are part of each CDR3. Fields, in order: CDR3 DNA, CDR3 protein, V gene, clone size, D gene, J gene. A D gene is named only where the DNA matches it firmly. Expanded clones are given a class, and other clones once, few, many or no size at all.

CDR3nt: TGTGCCTGGAGTGTACCCCCAGGACTAGCTAGCTCTGGGGCCAACGTCCTGACTTTC; CDR3aa: CAWSVPPGLASSGANVLTF; v_gene: TRBV30; abundance: NA; d_gene: TRBD2; j_gene: TRBJ2-6
CDR3nt: TGTGCCAGCAGTGTGGAGACAGGGGCTAACTATGGCTACACCTTC; CDR3aa: CASSVETGANYGYTF; v_gene: TRBV6-1; abundance: NA; d_gene: TRBD1; j_gene: TRBJ1-2
CDR3nt: TGTGCCAGCAGTTCGCCAGCGGGTCCCCTCAATGAGCAGTTCTTC; CDR3aa: CASSSPAGPLNEQFF; v_gene: TRBV6-5; abundance: NA; d_gene: NA; j_gene: TRBJ2-1
CDR3nt: TGTGCCAGCAGCCACGGCGGGGGACTAGCCGGAGATACGCAGTATTTT; CDR3aa: CASSHGGGLAGDTQYF; v_gene: TRBV7-9; abundance: NA; d_gene: TRBD2; j_gene: TRBJ2-3
CDR3nt: TGTGCCAGCAGTCTCTCTGGGGCCAACGTCCTGACTTTC; CDR3aa: CASSLSGANVLTF; v_gene: TRBV28; abundance: NA; d_gene: NA; j_gene: TRBJ2-6
CDR3nt: TGTGCCAGCAGTTTATATCATAGCTCCTACGAGCAGTACTTC; CDR3aa: CASSLYHSSYEQYF; v_gene: TRBV27; abundance: NA; d_gene: NA; j_gene: TRBJ2-7
CDR3nt: TGTGCCAGTAGTATATGCTGGAAGGACACCCCCGGGCCGTACAATGAGCAGTTCTTC; CDR3aa: CASSICWKDTPGPYNEQFF; v_gene: TRBV19; abundance: NA; d_gene: NA; j_gene: TRBJ2-1
CDR3nt: TGTGCCGGACGATCCCGCGGCGCCCCCTCCTACAATGAGCAGTTCTTC; CDR3aa: CAGRSRGAPSYNEQFF; v_gene: TRBV21-1; abundance: NA; d_gene: NA; j_gene: TRBJ2-1
CDR3nt: TGCAGCGTTGTGTTGGGGGTTGGCGAGCAGTACTTC; CDR3aa: CSVVLGVGEQYF; v_gene: TRBV29-1; abundance: NA; d_gene: NA; j_gene: TRBJ2-7
CDR3nt: TGTGCCAGCAGTCTTCGAATTGGGGGGACCTACAATGAGCAGTTCTTC; CDR3aa: CASSLRIGGTYNEQFF; v_gene: TRBV28; abundance: NA; d_gene: NA; j_gene: TRBJ2-1
CDR3nt: TGTGCCAGCAGCGTACTAAGCGGGAGCCGAGAGACCCAGTACTTC; CDR3aa: CASSVLSGSRETQYF; v_gene: TRBV9; abundance: NA; d_gene: TRBD2; j_gene: TRBJ2-5
CDR3nt: TGTGCCAGCAGCTTAGGAACCCCGCTTGGTGGCTACACCTTC; CDR3aa: CASSLGTPLGGYTF; v_gene: TRBV7-9; abundance: once; d_gene: NA; j_gene: TRBJ1-2
CDR3nt: TGTGCCAGCAAACGGACAGAACTATCGAGCTCCTACGAGCAGTACTTC; CDR3aa: CASKRTELSSSYEQYF; v_gene: TRBV28; abundance: NA; d_gene: NA; j_gene: TRBJ2-7
CDR3nt: TGTGCCACCAGCAACAGGGGGGAGCAGTACTTC; CDR3aa: CATSNRGEQYF; v_gene: TRBV15; abundance: NA; d_gene: TRBD1; j_gene: TRBJ2-5
CDR3nt: TGTGCCTCCTCGGAGAGGGGGAGCGGGGAGCTGTTTTTT; CDR3aa: CASSERGSGELFF; v_gene: TRBV6-4; abundance: NA; d_gene: NA; j_gene: TRBJ2-2
CDR3nt: TGTGCCAGCAGGCCTGGGGGCCCGTTTTTTGAGACCCAGTACTTC; CDR3aa: CASRPGGPFFETQYF; v_gene: TRBV28; abundance: once; d_gene: NA; j_gene: TRBJ2-5
CDR3nt: TGTGCCAGCAGCTTAGGGCCGGGGGCCGAGACCCAGTACTTC; CDR3aa: CASSLGPGAETQYF; v_gene: TRBV7-3; abundance: NA; d_gene: NA; j_gene: TRBJ2-5
CDR3nt: TGTGCCAGCAGCCAAGCCCCCGTCACCGGGGAGCTGTTTTTT; CDR3aa: CASSQAPVTGELFF; v_gene: TRBV4-2; abundance: NA; d_gene: NA; j_gene: TRBJ2-2
CDR3nt: TGTGCCAGCAGTTACTCGATGGTCCCCAATGAAAAACTGTTTTTT; CDR3aa: CASSYSMVPNEKLFF; v_gene: TRBV6-5; abundance: NA; d_gene: NA; j_gene: TRBJ1-4
CDR3nt: TGTGCCAGCAGCCAACCGCGGGCAGGGGCGCGTGGAGAGACCCAGTACTTC; CDR3aa: CASSQPRAGARGETQYF; v_gene: TRBV14; abundance: NA; d_gene: NA; j_gene: TRBJ2-5
CDR3nt: TGTGCCAGCAGCTTGACTACGGTGTCCGCGTACGTCCAAGAGACCCAGTACTTC; CDR3aa: CASSLTTVSAYVQETQYF; v_gene: TRBV5-7; abundance: once; d_gene: NA; j_gene: TRBJ2-5
CDR3nt: TGTGCCAGCAGTGAAGCGTGTCGGGAGAGGGATATGAACACTGAAGCTTTCTTT; CDR3aa: CASSEACRERDMNTEAFF; v_gene: TRBV6-1; abundance: NA; d_gene: NA; j_gene: TRBJ1-1
CDR3nt: TGCGCCAGCAGTTGGCAGGGGGAGGGAACTGAAGCTTTCTTT; CDR3aa: CASSWQGEGTEAFF; v_gene: TRBV5-1; abundance: once; d_gene: TRBD1; j_gene: TRBJ1-1
CDR3nt: TGTGCCAGCAGTTTAAGCCTTGCGGACGAGCAGTACTTC; CDR3aa: CASSLSLADEQYF; v_gene: TRBV27; abundance: NA; d_gene: NA; j_gene: TRBJ2-7
CDR3nt: TGTGCCAGCAGCGTAAACTCAGGCAGGTCCTACGAGCAGTACTTC; CDR3aa: CASSVNSGRSYEQYF; v_gene: TRBV9; abundance: once; d_gene: NA; j_gene: TRBJ2-7
CDR3nt: TGCAGCGTTGTAGGCGGGAGGGCCTGTCCCTACGAGCAGTACTTC; CDR3aa: CSVVGGRACPYEQYF; v_gene: TRBV29-1; abundance: NA; d_gene: TRBD2; j_gene: TRBJ2-7
CDR3nt: TGCGCCAGCAGCACCCCTGCGGGCTTTCGCGGGAGTATGTTCTTC; CDR3aa: CASSTPAGFRGSMFF; v_gene: TRBV5-1; abundance: NA; d_gene: TRBD2; j_gene: TRBJ2-1
CDR3nt: TGTGCCAGCAGCTTGGCCGGGTGGGGACCAGAGACCCAGTACTTC; CDR3aa: CASSLAGWGPETQYF; v_gene: TRBV5-5; abundance: NA; d_gene: NA; j_gene: TRBJ2-5
CDR3nt: TGTGCCAGCTCACTCGGGAGCTCCTACAATGAGCAGTTCTTC; CDR3aa: CASSLGSSYNEQFF; v_gene: TRBV18; abundance: NA; d_gene: NA; j_gene: TRBJ2-1
CDR3nt: TGTGCCAGTAGTATACAAGGGACAGGACGTTACCTAAACACTGAAGCTTTCTTT; CDR3aa: CASSIQGTGRYLNTEAFF; v_gene: TRBV19; abundance: NA; d_gene: TRBD1; j_gene: TRBJ1-1
CDR3nt: TGTGCCATAGCAGTAGGGAAGGAGGTGCCAGCGGGGCTCCGTGGTTCCAATGAGCAGTTCTTC; CDR3aa: CAIAVGKEVPAGLRGSNEQFF; v_gene: TRBV10-3; abundance: NA; d_gene: TRBD2; j_gene: TRBJ2-1
CDR3nt: TGTGCCAGCAGTTACGGACTAGCGGGAGTCGACGAGCAGTACTTC; CDR3aa: CASSYGLAGVDEQYF; v_gene: TRBV6-5; abundance: NA; d_gene: TRBD2; j_gene: TRBJ2-7
CDR3nt: TGTGCCAGCTCACCACCGGGAGGGACGGGCGAGGACATTCAGTACTTC; CDR3aa: CASSPPGGTGEDIQYF; v_gene: TRBV18; abundance: NA; d_gene: TRBD2; j_gene: TRBJ2-4
CDR3nt: TGTGCCAGCACCAATCCCGGGACAGGGAATGAAAAACTGTTTTTT; CDR3aa: CASTNPGTGNEKLFF; v_gene: TRBV7-8; abundance: NA; d_gene: TRBD1; j_gene: TRBJ1-4
CDR3nt: TGTGCCAGCAGGCACGCCAGGGTGGGGGAAAAACTGTTTTTT; CDR3aa: CASRHARVGEKLFF; v_gene: TRBV6-5; abundance: NA; d_gene: NA; j_gene: TRBJ1-4
CDR3nt: TGTGCCATCAGTGAGTCGGACAATACCACAGATACGCAGTATTTT; CDR3aa: CAISESDNTTDTQYF; v_gene: TRBV10-3; abundance: NA; d_gene: NA; j_gene: TRBJ2-3
CDR3nt: TGTGCCAGCAGCTTAACGCTGCTACCGAACACTGAAGCTTTCTTT; CDR3aa: CASSLTLLPNTEAFF; v_gene: TRBV7-9; abundance: NA; d_gene: NA; j_gene: TRBJ1-1
CDR3nt: TGTGCCAGCAAAACTTTGGGCCGCCGGGACAGTCGAAACACCATATATTTT; CDR3aa: CASKTLGRRDSRNTIYF; v_gene: TRBV11-1; abundance: NA; d_gene: TRBD1; j_gene: TRBJ1-3
CDR3nt: TGTGCCAGCAGTTCCGACAGGGCAAACACTGAAGCTTTCTTT; CDR3aa: CASSSDRANTEAFF; v_gene: TRBV7-6; abundance: NA; d_gene: TRBD1; j_gene: TRBJ1-1
CDR3nt: TGTGCCAGCAGTTCCAGACAGGCCCTCAATCAGCCCCAGCATTTT; CDR3aa: CASSSRQALNQPQHF; v_gene: TRBV28; abundance: NA; d_gene: NA; j_gene: TRBJ1-5
CDR3nt: TGTGCCAGCAGCTCAAGACTAGCCCCAGATACGCAGTATTTT; CDR3aa: CASSSRLAPDTQYF; v_gene: TRBV5-6; abundance: NA; d_gene: TRBD2; j_gene: TRBJ2-3
CDR3nt: TGTGCCAGCAGTGAAAGGGGGGTCAGGTCGAGCTCCTACGAGCAGTACTTC; CDR3aa: CASSERGVRSSSYEQYF; v_gene: TRBV6-1; abundance: NA; d_gene: NA; j_gene: TRBJ2-7
CDR3nt: TGTGCCAGCAGTTCCCTAGCGGGGGGTGGAGAGCGGAACACTGAAGCTTTCTTT; CDR3aa: CASSSLAGGGERNTEAFF; v_gene: TRBV27; abundance: once; d_gene: NA; j_gene: TRBJ1-1
CDR3nt: TGTGCCAGCACCCCGGGGGCGGACGAGCAGTACTTC; CDR3aa: CASTPGADEQYF; v_gene: TRBV6-1; abundance: NA; d_gene: NA; j_gene: TRBJ2-7
CDR3nt: TGTGCCAGCAGCCACCCGGAAGTCCCCGAGACCCAGTACTTC; CDR3aa: CASSHPEVPETQYF; v_gene: TRBV11-2; abundance: NA; d_gene: NA; j_gene: TRBJ2-5
CDR3nt: TGTGCCAGCAGTGGGGGGGAAGAGGCGGGAGGAAAGGGCGGGGAGCTGTTTTTT; CDR3aa: CASSGGEEAGGKGGELFF; v_gene: TRBV6-1; abundance: NA; d_gene: TRBD2; j_gene: TRBJ2-2